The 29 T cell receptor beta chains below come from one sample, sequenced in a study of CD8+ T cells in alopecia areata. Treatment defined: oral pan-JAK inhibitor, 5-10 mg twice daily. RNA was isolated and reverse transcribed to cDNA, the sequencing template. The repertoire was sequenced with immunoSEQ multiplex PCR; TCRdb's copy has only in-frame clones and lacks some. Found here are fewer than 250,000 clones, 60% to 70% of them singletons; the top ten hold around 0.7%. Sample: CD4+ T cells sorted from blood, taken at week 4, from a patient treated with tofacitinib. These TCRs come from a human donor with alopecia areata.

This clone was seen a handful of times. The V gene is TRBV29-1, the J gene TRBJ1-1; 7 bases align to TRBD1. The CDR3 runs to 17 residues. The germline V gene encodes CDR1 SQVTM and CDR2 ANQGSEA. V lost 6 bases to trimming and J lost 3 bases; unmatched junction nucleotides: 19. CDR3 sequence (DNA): TGCAGCGTCCTCCACGGTTCGGCAGGGGGTTTGTACACTGAAGCTTTCTTT. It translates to CSVLHGSAGGLYTEAFF.

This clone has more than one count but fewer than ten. CDR3 amino acids: CASSPTTGYTEAFF. As DNA, the CDR3 is TGTGCCAGCAGCCCTACGACAGGTTACACTGAAGCTTTCTTT. V is TRBV9 and J is TRBJ1-1, with a possible D match to TRBD1 (6 bases). Trimming took off 4 bases at V and 3 bases at J, with 13 bases between the two ends. The germline V gene has CDR1 SGDLS and CDR2 YYNGEE. The CDR3 contains 14 residues.

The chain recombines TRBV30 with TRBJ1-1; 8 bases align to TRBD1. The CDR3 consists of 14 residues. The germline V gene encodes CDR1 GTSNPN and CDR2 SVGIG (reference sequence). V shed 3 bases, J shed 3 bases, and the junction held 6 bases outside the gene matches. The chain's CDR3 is CAWSLTGGDTEAFF. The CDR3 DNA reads TGTGCCTGGAGCCTAACAGGGGGTGACACTGAAGCTTTCTTT.

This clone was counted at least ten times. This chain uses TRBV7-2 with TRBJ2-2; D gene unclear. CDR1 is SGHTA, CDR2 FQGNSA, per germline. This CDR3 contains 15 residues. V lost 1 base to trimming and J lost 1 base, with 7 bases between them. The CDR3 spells CASSLGWGNTGELFF. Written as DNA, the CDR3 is TGTGCCAGCAGCTTAGGTTGGGGGAACACCGGGGAGCTGTTTTTT.

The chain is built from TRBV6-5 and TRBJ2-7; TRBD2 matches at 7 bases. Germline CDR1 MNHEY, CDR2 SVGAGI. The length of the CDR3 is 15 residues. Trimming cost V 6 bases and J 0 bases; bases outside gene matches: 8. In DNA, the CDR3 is TGTGCCAGCAGCGAGACTAGCAGCAGCTCCTACGAGCAGTACTTC. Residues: CASSETSSSSYEQYF.

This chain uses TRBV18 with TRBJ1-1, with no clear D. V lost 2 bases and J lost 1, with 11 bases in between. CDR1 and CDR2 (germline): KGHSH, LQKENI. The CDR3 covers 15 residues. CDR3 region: CASSPARETNTEAFF. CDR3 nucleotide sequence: TGTGCCAGCTCACCAGCGAGGGAGACGAACACTGAAGCTTTCTTT.

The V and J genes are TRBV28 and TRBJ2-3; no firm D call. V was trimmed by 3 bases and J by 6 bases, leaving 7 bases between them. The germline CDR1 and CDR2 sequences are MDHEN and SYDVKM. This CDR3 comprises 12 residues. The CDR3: CASSFVTDTQYF. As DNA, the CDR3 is TGTGCCAGCAGTTTCGTGACGGATACGCAGTATTTT. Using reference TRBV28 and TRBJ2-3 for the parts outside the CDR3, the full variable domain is DVKVTQSSRYLVKRTGEKVFLECVQDMDHENMFWYRQDPGLGLRLIYFSYDVKMKEKGDIPEGYSVSREKKERFSLILESASTNQTSMYLCASSFVTDTQYFGPGTRLTVL.

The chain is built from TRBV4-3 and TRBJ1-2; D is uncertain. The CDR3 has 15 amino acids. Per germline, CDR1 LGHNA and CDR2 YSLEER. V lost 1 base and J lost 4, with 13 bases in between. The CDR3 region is CASSQGRTVTYGYTF. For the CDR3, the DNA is TGCGCCAGCAGCCAAGGGCGGACGGTTACCTATGGCTACACCTTC.

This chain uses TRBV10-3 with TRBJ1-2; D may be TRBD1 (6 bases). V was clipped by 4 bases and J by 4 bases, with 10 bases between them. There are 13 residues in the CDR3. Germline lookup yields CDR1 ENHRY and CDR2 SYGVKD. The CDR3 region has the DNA TGTGCCATCAGTGTTCAGGGGACCTATGGCTACACCTTC. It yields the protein CAISVQGTYGYTF.

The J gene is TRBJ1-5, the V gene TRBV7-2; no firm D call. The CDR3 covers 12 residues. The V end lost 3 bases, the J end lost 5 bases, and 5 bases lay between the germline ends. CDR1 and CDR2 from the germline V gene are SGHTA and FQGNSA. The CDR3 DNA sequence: TGTGCCAGCAGCTTCGGTGATCAGCCCCAGCATTTT. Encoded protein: CASSFGDQPQHF.

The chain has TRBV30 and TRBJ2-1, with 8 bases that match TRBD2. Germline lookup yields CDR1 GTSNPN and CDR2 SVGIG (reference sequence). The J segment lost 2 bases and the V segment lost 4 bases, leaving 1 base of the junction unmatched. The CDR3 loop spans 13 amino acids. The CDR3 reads CAWKAGAYNEQFF. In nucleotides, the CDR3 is TGTGCCTGGAAAGCGGGGGCCTACAATGAGCAGTTCTTC.

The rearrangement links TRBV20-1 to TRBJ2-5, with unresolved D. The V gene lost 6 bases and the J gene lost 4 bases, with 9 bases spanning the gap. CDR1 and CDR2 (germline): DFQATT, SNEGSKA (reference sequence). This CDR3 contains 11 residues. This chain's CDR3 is CSAPGPETQYF. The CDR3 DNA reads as TGCAGTGCACCGGGCCCAGAGACCCAGTACTTC.

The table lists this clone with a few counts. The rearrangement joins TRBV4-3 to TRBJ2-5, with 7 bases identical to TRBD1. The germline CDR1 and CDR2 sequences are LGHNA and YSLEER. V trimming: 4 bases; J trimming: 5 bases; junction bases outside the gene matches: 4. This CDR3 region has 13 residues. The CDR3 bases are TGCGCCAGCAGCCTACGACAGGGTGAGACCCAGTACTTC. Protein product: CASSLRQGETQYF.

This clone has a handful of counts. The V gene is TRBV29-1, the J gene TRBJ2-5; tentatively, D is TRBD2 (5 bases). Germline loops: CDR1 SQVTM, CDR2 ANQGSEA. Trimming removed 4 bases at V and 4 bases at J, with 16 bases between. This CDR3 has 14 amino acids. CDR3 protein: CSVAGRVGGETQYF. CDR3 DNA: TGCAGCGTTGCGGGCCGGGTAGGAGGAGAGACCCAGTACTTC.

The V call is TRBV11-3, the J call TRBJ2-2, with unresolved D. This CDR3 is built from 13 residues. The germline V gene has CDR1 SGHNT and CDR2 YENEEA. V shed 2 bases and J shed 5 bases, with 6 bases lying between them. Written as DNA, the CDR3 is TGTGCCAGCAGCTTATCCCATACCGGGGAGCTGTTTTTT. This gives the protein CASSLSHTGELFF.

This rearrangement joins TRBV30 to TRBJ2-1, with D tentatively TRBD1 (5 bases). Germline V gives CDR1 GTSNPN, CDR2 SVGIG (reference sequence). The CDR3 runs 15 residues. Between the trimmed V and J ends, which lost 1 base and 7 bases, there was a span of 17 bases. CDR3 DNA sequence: TGTGCCTGGAGTGGGGGCGGAGCCTTTGGGAATGAGCAGTTCTTC. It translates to CAWSGGGAFGNEQFF.

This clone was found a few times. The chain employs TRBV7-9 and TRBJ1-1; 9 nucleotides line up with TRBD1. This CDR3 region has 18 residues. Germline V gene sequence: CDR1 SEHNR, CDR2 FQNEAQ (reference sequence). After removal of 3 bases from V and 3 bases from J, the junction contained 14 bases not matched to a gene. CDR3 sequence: CASSFLQGATDLHTEAFF. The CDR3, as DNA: TGTGCCAGCAGCTTTCTACAGGGGGCTACCGACCTCCACACTGAAGCTTTCTTT.

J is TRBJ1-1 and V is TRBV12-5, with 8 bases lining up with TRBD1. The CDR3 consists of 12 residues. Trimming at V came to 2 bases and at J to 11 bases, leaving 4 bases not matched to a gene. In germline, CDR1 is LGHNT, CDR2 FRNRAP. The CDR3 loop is CASGLTTGEAFF. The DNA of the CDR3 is TGTGCTAGTGGTTTGACGACAGGGGAGGCTTTCTTT.

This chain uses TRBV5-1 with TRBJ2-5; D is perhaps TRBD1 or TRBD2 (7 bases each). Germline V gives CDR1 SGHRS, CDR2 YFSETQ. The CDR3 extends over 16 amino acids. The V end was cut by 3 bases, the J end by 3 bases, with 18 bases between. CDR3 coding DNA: TGCGCCAGCAGCTACCCCAGACAGGGAGGGGAAGAGACCCAGTACTTC. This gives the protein CASSYPRQGGEETQYF.

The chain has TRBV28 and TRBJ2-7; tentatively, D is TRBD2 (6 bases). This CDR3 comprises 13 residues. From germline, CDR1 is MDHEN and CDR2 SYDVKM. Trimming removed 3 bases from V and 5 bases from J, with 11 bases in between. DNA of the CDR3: TGTGCCAGCAGTTTCGGGGGTTTCCACGAGCAGTACTTC. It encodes CASSFGGFHEQYF.

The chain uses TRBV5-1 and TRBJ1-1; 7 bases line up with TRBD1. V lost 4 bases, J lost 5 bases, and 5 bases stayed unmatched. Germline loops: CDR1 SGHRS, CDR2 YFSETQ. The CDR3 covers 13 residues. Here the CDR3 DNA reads TGCGCCAGCAGCCCTGACAGGGAGACTGAAGCTTTCTTT. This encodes CASSPDRETEAFF. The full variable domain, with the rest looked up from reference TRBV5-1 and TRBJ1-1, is KAGVTQTPRYLIKTRGQQVTLSCSPISGHRSVSWYQQTPGQGLQFLFEYFSETQRNKGNFPGRFSGRQFSNSRSEMNVSTLELGDSALYLCASSPDRETEAFFGQGTRLTVV.

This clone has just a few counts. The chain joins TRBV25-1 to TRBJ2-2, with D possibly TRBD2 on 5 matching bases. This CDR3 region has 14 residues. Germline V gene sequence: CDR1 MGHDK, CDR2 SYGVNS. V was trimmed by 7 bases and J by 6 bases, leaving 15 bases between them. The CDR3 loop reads CASTGTAKSGELFF. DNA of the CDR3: TGTGCCAGCACGGGAACGGCGAAGTCCGGGGAGCTGTTTTTT. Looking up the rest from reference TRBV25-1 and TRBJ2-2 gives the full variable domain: EADIYQTPRYLVIGTGKKITLECSQTMGHDKMYWYQQDPGMELHLIHYSYGVNSTEKGDLSSESTVSRIRTEHFPLTLESARPSHTSQYLCASTGTAKSGELFFGEGSRLTVL.

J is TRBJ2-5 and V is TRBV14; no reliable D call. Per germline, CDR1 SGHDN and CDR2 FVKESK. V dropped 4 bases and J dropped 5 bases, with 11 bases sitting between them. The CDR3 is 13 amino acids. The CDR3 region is CASSPMTLETQYF. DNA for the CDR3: TGTGCCAGCAGCCCCATGACCCTGGAGACCCAGTACTTC.

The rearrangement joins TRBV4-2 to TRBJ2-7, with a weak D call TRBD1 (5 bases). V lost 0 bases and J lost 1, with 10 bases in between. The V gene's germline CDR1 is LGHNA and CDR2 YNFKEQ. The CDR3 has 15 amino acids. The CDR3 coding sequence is TGTGCCAGCAGCCAAGATCAGGGCGGATCCTACGAGCAGTACTTC. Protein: CASSQDQGGSYEQYF.

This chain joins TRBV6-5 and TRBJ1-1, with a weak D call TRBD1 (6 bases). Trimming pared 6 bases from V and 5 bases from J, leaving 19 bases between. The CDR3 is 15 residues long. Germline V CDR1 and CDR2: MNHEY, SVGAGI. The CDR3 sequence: CASSALWTVGTEAFF. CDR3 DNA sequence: TGTGCCAGCAGCGCTCTTTGGACAGTAGGGACTGAAGCTTTCTTT.

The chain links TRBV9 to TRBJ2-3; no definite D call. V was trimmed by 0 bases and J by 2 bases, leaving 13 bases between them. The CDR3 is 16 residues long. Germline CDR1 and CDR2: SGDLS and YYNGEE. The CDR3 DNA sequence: TGTGCCAGCAGCGTAGAGATTGAGGCGATCACAGATACGCAGTATTTT. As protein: CASSVEIEAITDTQYF.

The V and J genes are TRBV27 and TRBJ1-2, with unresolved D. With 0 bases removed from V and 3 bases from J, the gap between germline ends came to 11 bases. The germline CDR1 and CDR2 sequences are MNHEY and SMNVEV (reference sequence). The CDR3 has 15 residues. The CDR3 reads CASSLSLRSYYGYTF. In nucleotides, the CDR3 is TGTGCCAGCAGTTTATCCCTACGGTCTTACTATGGCTACACCTTC.

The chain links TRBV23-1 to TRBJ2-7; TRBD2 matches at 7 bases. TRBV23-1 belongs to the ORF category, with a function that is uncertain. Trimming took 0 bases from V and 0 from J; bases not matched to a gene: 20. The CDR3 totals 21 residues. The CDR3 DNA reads TGCGCCAGCAGTCAATCTTGGGGTAGGTGCCTAGCGGAAAGGAGCTCCTACGAGCAGTACTTC. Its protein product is CASSQSWGRCLAERSSYEQYF.

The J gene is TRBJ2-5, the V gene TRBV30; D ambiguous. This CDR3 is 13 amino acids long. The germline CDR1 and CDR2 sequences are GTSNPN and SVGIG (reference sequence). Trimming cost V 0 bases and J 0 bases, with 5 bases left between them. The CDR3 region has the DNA TGTGCCTGGAGTGTAAGGTACCAAGAGACCCAGTACTTC. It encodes CAWSVRYQETQYF.